A single sample is the source of the 6 T cell receptor beta chains below, sequenced in a study of tissue T cells after allogeneic stem cell transplantation. Sequencing was performed with immunoSEQ multiplex PCR; in TCRdb, only in-frame clones are kept and a portion is missing. The table lists under 2,000 clones, around 73% of them singletons, with about 11% in the top ten. The sequencing here drew on esophagus tissue, taken at autopsy. The source of these receptors is a woman aged 18 to 49 with breast cancer.

V usage is TRBV9 and J usage is TRBJ1-3; D is unclear. Trimming took 0 bases from V and 4 from J, leaving 14 bases between them. Germline CDR1 is SGDLS and CDR2 is YYNGEE. This CDR3 has 16 amino acids. The CDR3 reads CASSVATSGSGNTIYF. In nucleotides, the CDR3 is TGTGCCAGCAGCGTAGCTACGTCGGGTTCCGGAAACACCATATATTTT.

The rearrangement joins TRBV12-5 to TRBJ1-2, with a weak D call TRBD1 (5 bases). V gave up 0 bases and J gave up 4 bases, with 12 bases separating them. The CDR3 has 15 amino acids. Germline V gives CDR1 LGHNT, CDR2 FRNRAP. The CDR3 coding sequence is TGTGCTAGTGGTTTGGTTGGGGGGTCCGGCTATGGCTACACCTTC. Translated: CASGLVGGSGYGYTF. The full variable domain, completed using reference TRBV12-5 and TRBJ1-2, is DARVTQTPRHKVTEMGQEVTMRCQPILGHNTVFWYRQTMMQGLELLAYFRNRAPLDDSGMPKDRFSAEMPDATLATLKIQPSEPRDSAVYFCASGLVGGSGYGYTFGSGTRLTVV.

This chain links TRBV7-2 with TRBJ2-7; D may match TRBD1 or TRBD2 (5 bases each). Looked up from germline, CDR1 is SGHTA and CDR2 is FQGNSA. This CDR3 is built from 13 residues. The ends were cut back, 5 bases at V and 11 bases at J, with 19 bases in the middle. The CDR3 DNA sequence: TGTGCCAGCAGCCCCATCATGGGGGAAATCAAGTACTTC. Translation: CASSPIMGEIKYF.

V and J are TRBV28 and TRBJ1-1; 8 nucleotides align to TRBD1. The CDR3 extends over 15 amino acids. The trim removed 5 bases at V and 0 bases at J, leaving 5 bases unmatched. Germline V CDR1 and CDR2: MDHEN, SYDVKM. Here the CDR3 reads CASSPPGGLNTEAFF. CDR3 bases: TGTGCCAGCAGTCCGCCAGGGGGCTTGAACACTGAAGCTTTCTTT.

The rearrangement links TRBV7-2 to TRBJ2-7, with 7 bases aligning to TRBD1. Germline V gene data show CDR1 as SGHTA and CDR2 as FQGNSA. The CDR3 length is 15 residues. Losses at the gene ends were 1 base for V and 0 bases for J; bases not matched to a gene: 3. The CDR3 is CASSLGGTASYEQYF. CDR3 nucleotide sequence: TGTGCCAGCAGCTTAGGGGGGACAGCCTCCTACGAGCAGTACTTC. The variable domain in full, completed from reference TRBV7-2 and TRBJ2-7, reads GAGVSQSPSNKVTEKGKDVELRCDPISGHTALYWYRQSLGQGLEFLIYFQGNSAPDKSGLPSDRFSAERTGGSVSTLTIQRTQQEDSAVYLCASSLGGTASYEQYFGPGTRLTVT.

The chain carries TRBV11-3 and TRBJ2-5; possibly TRBD2 for D (5 bases). Germline V gene lookup returns CDR1 SGHNT and CDR2 YENEEA. Trimming took off 8 bases at V and 5 bases at J, with 18 bases between the two ends. CDR3 length: 14 amino acids. CDR3 nucleotides: TGTGCCAGCTCCCTAGGGCGGCCGGGGGAGACCCAGTACTTC. Protein: CASSLGRPGETQYF.